This T cell receptor beta chain was identified in a study of blood T cell repertoires in COVID-19. Study in general: Samples representing acute and convalescent COVID-19 were sourced from the United States, Italy and Spain. In each case, the material was cDNA or gDNA derived from T cells, B-cell-depleted T cells, or PBMCs.

The V gene lost 1 base and the J gene lost 4 bases, with 20 bases spanning the gap. Germline V lookup: CDR1 SEHNR, CDR2 FQNEAQ (reference sequence). This CDR3 has 18 amino acids. Original handling: From reference gene primer amplification, estimates of nucleated cell counts were derived. The data were produced by immunoSEQ multiplex PCR, yet TCRdb's version contains in-frame clones alone and is incomplete. V and J calls and clone size come straight from that table; D and trimming were deduced from the DNA. Among about 200,000 clones, roughly 88% were seen once, and the ten largest hold over 2%. Sequenced material: peripheral blood. This clonotype was sampled from a man between 25 and 39 years old who had recovered from COVID-19. The genes are TRBV7-9 and TRBJ1-5; weak D call: TRBD1 (5 bases). CDR3 DNA sequence: TGTGCCAGCAGCTTAGGGCCAGGGTTGTCACCCTCAAATCAGCCCCAGCATTTT. Amino acids: CASSLGPGLSPSNQPQHF.